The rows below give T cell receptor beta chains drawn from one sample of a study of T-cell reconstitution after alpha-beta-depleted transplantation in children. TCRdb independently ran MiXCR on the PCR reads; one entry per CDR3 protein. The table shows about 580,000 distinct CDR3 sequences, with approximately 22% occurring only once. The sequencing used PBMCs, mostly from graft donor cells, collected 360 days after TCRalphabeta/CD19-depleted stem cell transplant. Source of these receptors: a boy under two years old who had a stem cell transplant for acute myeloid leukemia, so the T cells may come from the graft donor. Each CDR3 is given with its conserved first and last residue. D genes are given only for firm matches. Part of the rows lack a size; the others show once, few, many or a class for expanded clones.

cdr3_aa: CASSNRQNYGYTF
cdr3_nt: TGTGCCAGCAGCAATAGGCAGAACTATGGCTACACCTTC
cdr3_length: 13
clone_size: many
d_call: -
v_call: TRBV21-1
j_call: TRBJ1-2

cdr3_aa: CASSLVVHNEQFF
cdr3_nt: TGTGCCAGCAGCTTAGTAGTCCACAATGAGCAGTTCTTC
cdr3_length: 13
clone_size: -
d_call: -
v_call: TRBV11-1
j_call: TRBJ2-1

cdr3_aa: CASSRRDSYYGYTF
cdr3_nt: TGTGCCAGCAGTCGCCGGGACAGCTACTATGGCTACACCTTC
cdr3_length: 14
clone_size: -
d_call: TRBD1
v_call: TRBV6-5
j_call: TRBJ1-2

cdr3_aa: CASSLRGQGQETQYF
cdr3_nt: TGTGCCAGCAGTTTACGGGGACAGGGACAAGAGACCCAGTACTTC
cdr3_length: 15
clone_size: -
d_call: TRBD1
v_call: TRBV28
j_call: TRBJ2-5

cdr3_aa: CASSLTGDSYEQYF
cdr3_nt: TGTGCCAGCAGCCTTACAGGGGACTCCTACGAGCAGTACTTC
cdr3_length: 14
clone_size: many
d_call: -
v_call: TRBV21-1
j_call: TRBJ2-7

cdr3_aa: CSACTDTQYF
cdr3_nt: TGCAGCGCTTGCACAGATACGCAGTATTTT
cdr3_length: 10
clone_size: few
d_call: -
v_call: TRBV29-1
j_call: TRBJ2-3

cdr3_aa: CASSPPGTGTNEQFF
cdr3_nt: TGTGCCAGCTCACCACCGGGGACAGGGACCAATGAGCAGTTCTTC
cdr3_length: 15
clone_size: -
d_call: TRBD1
v_call: TRBV18
j_call: TRBJ2-1

cdr3_aa: CSARDGQGAGSYEQYF
cdr3_nt: TGCAGTGCTAGAGATGGGCAAGGGGCGGGCTCCTACGAGCAGTACTTC
cdr3_length: 16
clone_size: few
d_call: -
v_call: TRBV20-1
j_call: TRBJ2-7

cdr3_aa: CSVDRQLNYGYTF
cdr3_nt: TGCAGCGTTGACCGACAACTTAACTATGGCTACACCTTC
cdr3_length: 13
clone_size: -
d_call: -
v_call: TRBV29-1
j_call: TRBJ1-2

cdr3_aa: CASRPGQEIEAFF
cdr3_nt: TGTGCCAGCAGACCGGGACAGGAGATTGAAGCTTTCTTT
cdr3_length: 13
clone_size: few
d_call: TRBD1
v_call: TRBV2
j_call: TRBJ1-1

cdr3_aa: CASLPDSHNQPQHF
cdr3_nt: TGTGCCAGCCTACCGGACAGTCACAATCAGCCCCAGCATTTT
cdr3_length: 14
clone_size: -
d_call: -
v_call: TRBV6-1
j_call: TRBJ1-5

cdr3_aa: CASSPGVGGYEQYF
cdr3_nt: TGCGCCAGCAGCCCCGGAGTCGGTGGCTACGAGCAGTACTTC
cdr3_length: 14
clone_size: -
d_call: -
v_call: TRBV4-3
j_call: TRBJ2-7

cdr3_aa: CASTGVGETQYF
cdr3_nt: TGTGCCAGCACAGGGGTGGGCGAGACCCAGTACTTC
cdr3_length: 12
clone_size: few
d_call: -
v_call: TRBV5-6
j_call: TRBJ2-5

cdr3_aa: CSTWTAENTIYF
cdr3_nt: TGCAGCACTTGGACAGCCGAAAACACCATATATTTT
cdr3_length: 12
clone_size: few
d_call: -
v_call: TRBV29-1
j_call: TRBJ1-3

cdr3_aa: CASSQLAGGPPYNEQFF
cdr3_nt: TGTGCCAGCAGCCAATTAGCGGGGGGCCCCCCCTACAATGAGCAGTTCTTC
cdr3_length: 17
clone_size: many
d_call: TRBD2
v_call: TRBV11-2
j_call: TRBJ2-1

cdr3_aa: CASSHGSHVYNEQFF
cdr3_nt: TGCGCCAGCAGCCACGGGAGTCACGTCTACAATGAGCAGTTCTTC
cdr3_length: 15
clone_size: -
d_call: -
v_call: TRBV4-3
j_call: TRBJ2-1

cdr3_aa: CAIRMDRGSYEQYF
cdr3_nt: TGTGCCATCAGGATGGACAGGGGCTCTTACGAGCAGTACTTC
cdr3_length: 14
clone_size: -
d_call: TRBD1
v_call: TRBV10-3
j_call: TRBJ2-7

cdr3_aa: CASIEGPHEQFF
cdr3_nt: TGTGCCAGCATAGAAGGGCCCCATGAGCAGTTCTTC
cdr3_length: 12
clone_size: many
d_call: -
v_call: TRBV2
j_call: TRBJ2-1

cdr3_aa: CASSPPRGAADTQYF
cdr3_nt: TGTGCCAGCAGCCCCCCCCGGGGGGCCGCAGATACGCAGTATTTT
cdr3_length: 15
clone_size: many
d_call: -
v_call: TRBV28
j_call: TRBJ2-3

cdr3_aa: CASSITGTPSTDTQYF
cdr3_nt: TGCGCCAGCAGTATCACCGGGACCCCCAGCACAGATACGCAGTATTTT
cdr3_length: 16
clone_size: -
d_call: -
v_call: TRBV4-1
j_call: TRBJ2-3

cdr3_aa: CSTNRWGGDGDTEAFF
cdr3_nt: TGCAGTACCAACCGGTGGGGGGGGGATGGGGACACTGAAGCTTTCTTT
cdr3_length: 16
clone_size: few
d_call: -
v_call: TRBV20-1
j_call: TRBJ1-1

cdr3_aa: CASSYGTGRGYGYTF
cdr3_nt: TGTGCCAGCAGTTATGGGACAGGGCGAGGCTATGGCTACACCTTC
cdr3_length: 15
clone_size: many
d_call: TRBD1
v_call: TRBV6-5
j_call: TRBJ1-2

cdr3_aa: CASSDGSSQPQHF
cdr3_nt: TGTGCCAGCAGTGACGGATCAAGTCAGCCCCAGCATTTT
cdr3_length: 13
clone_size: -
d_call: -
v_call: TRBV25-1
j_call: TRBJ1-5

cdr3_aa: CATSGGGMNTGELFF
cdr3_nt: TGTGCCACCAGTGGTGGGGGAATGAACACCGGGGAGCTGTTTTTT
cdr3_length: 15
clone_size: -
d_call: -
v_call: TRBV24-1
j_call: TRBJ2-2

cdr3_aa: CASITIGGQTRIPNTEAFF
cdr3_nt: TGTGCCAGCATAACAATAGGGGGTCAGACTCGGATCCCGAACACTGAAGCTTTCTTT
cdr3_length: 19
clone_size: many
d_call: -
v_call: TRBV7-9
j_call: TRBJ1-1

cdr3_aa: CASSPTALSGNTIYF
cdr3_nt: TGTGCCAGCTCACCAACAGCACTCTCTGGAAACACCATATATTTT
cdr3_length: 15
clone_size: many
d_call: -
v_call: TRBV18
j_call: TRBJ1-3

cdr3_aa: CASSPGLAGGGYTGELFF
cdr3_nt: TGTGCCAGCAGCCCCGGACTAGCGGGGGGTGGTTACACCGGGGAGCTGTTTTTT
cdr3_length: 18
clone_size: -
d_call: TRBD2
v_call: TRBV4-2
j_call: TRBJ2-2

cdr3_aa: CASSPFPGLDTDTQYF
cdr3_nt: TGTGCCAGCAGTCCCTTTCCGGGACTGGACACAGATACGCAGTATTTT
cdr3_length: 16
clone_size: -
d_call: -
v_call: TRBV6-1
j_call: TRBJ2-3

cdr3_aa: CATSDFWETQYF
cdr3_nt: TGTGCCACCAGTGATTTTTGGGAGACCCAGTACTTC
cdr3_length: 12
clone_size: many
d_call: -
v_call: TRBV24-1
j_call: TRBJ2-5

cdr3_aa: CASTLTRDSGGNEQFF
cdr3_nt: TGCGCCAGCACCTTGACCCGGGACAGTGGGGGCAATGAGCAGTTCTTC
cdr3_length: 16
clone_size: -
d_call: TRBD1
v_call: TRBV5-1
j_call: TRBJ2-1

cdr3_aa: CATRLVGVMNEQFF
cdr3_nt: TGTGCCACCCGACTAGTCGGTGTTATGAATGAGCAGTTCTTC
cdr3_length: 14
clone_size: -
d_call: -
v_call: TRBV27
j_call: TRBJ2-1

cdr3_aa: CSARALGGSNQPQHF
cdr3_nt: TGCAGTGCTAGAGCCCTGGGGGGCAGCAATCAGCCCCAGCATTTT
cdr3_length: 15
clone_size: few
d_call: -
v_call: TRBV20-1
j_call: TRBJ1-5

cdr3_aa: CSATGNQETQYF
cdr3_nt: TGCAGTGCTACAGGAAACCAAGAGACCCAGTACTTC
cdr3_length: 12
clone_size: many
d_call: -
v_call: TRBV20-1
j_call: TRBJ2-5

cdr3_aa: CASSRSGTGFYNEQFF
cdr3_nt: TGTGCCAGCAGCCGATCCGGGACAGGGTTTTACAATGAGCAGTTCTTC
cdr3_length: 16
clone_size: many
d_call: TRBD1
v_call: TRBV3-1
j_call: TRBJ2-1

cdr3_aa: CASSPREGGLDTQYF
cdr3_nt: TGTGCCAGCAGTCCCCGGGAGGGGGGACTAGATACGCAGTATTTT
cdr3_length: 15
clone_size: -
d_call: TRBD2
v_call: TRBV12-3/TRBV12-4
j_call: TRBJ2-3

cdr3_aa: CASMNTGTEAFF
cdr3_nt: TGTGCCAGCATGAACACAGGCACTGAAGCTTTCTTT
cdr3_length: 12
clone_size: many
d_call: -
v_call: TRBV6-5
j_call: TRBJ1-1

cdr3_aa: CSARQGQNIQYF
cdr3_nt: TGCAGTGCTCGACAGGGGCAGAACATTCAGTACTTC
cdr3_length: 12
clone_size: -
d_call: TRBD1
v_call: TRBV20-1
j_call: TRBJ2-4

cdr3_aa: CAISYGDAQYF
cdr3_nt: TGTGCCATCAGTTACGGGGATGCGCAGTATTTT
cdr3_length: 11
clone_size: few
d_call: -
v_call: TRBV10-3
j_call: TRBJ2-3

cdr3_aa: CASSETGRETQYF
cdr3_nt: TGCGCCAGCAGTGAGACCGGGAGAGAGACCCAGTACTTC
cdr3_length: 13
clone_size: few
d_call: -
v_call: TRBV10-2
j_call: TRBJ2-5

cdr3_aa: CSVGRDRVDEQYF
cdr3_nt: TGCAGCGTGGGCCGGGACAGGGTGGACGAGCAGTACTTC
cdr3_length: 13
clone_size: many
d_call: TRBD1
v_call: TRBV29-1
j_call: TRBJ2-7

cdr3_aa: CASSLGLGLGPKETQYF
cdr3_nt: TGTGCCAGCAGCTTAGGACTAGGATTAGGCCCAAAAGAGACCCAGTACTTC
cdr3_length: 17
clone_size: many
d_call: -
v_call: TRBV7-2
j_call: TRBJ2-5

cdr3_aa: CSVHSGPGQANYGYTF
cdr3_nt: TGCAGTGTTCATAGCGGCCCGGGACAGGCTAACTATGGCTACACCTTC
cdr3_length: 16
clone_size: many
d_call: TRBD1
v_call: TRBV20-1
j_call: TRBJ1-2

cdr3_aa: CASSRTSGGPRVQETQYF
cdr3_nt: TGTGCCAGCAGCAGGACTAGCGGGGGGCCGAGGGTCCAAGAGACCCAGTACTTC
cdr3_length: 18
clone_size: few
d_call: TRBD2
v_call: TRBV7-8
j_call: TRBJ2-5

cdr3_aa: CASSKGARVPYNEQFF
cdr3_nt: TGTGCCAGCAGCAAAGGGGCTAGAGTCCCGTACAATGAGCAGTTCTTC
cdr3_length: 16
clone_size: -
d_call: -
v_call: TRBV21-1
j_call: TRBJ2-1

cdr3_aa: CASSFPNTEQFF
cdr3_nt: TGTGCCAGCAGTTTCCCCAATACTGAGCAGTTCTTC
cdr3_length: 12
clone_size: -
d_call: -
v_call: TRBV27
j_call: TRBJ2-1

cdr3_aa: CASSFSVETQYF
cdr3_nt: TGTGCCAGCAGCTTCAGTGTAGAGACCCAGTACTTC
cdr3_length: 12
clone_size: few
d_call: -
v_call: TRBV5-5
j_call: TRBJ2-5

cdr3_aa: CSARVGNIQYF
cdr3_nt: TGCAGTGCTAGAGTGGGAAACATTCAGTACTTC
cdr3_length: 11
clone_size: -
d_call: -
v_call: TRBV20-1
j_call: TRBJ2-4